This T cell receptor beta chain was sequenced for a study of T cell clonotyping in hematopoietic cell transplantation. Method: immunoSEQ multiplex PCR; TCRdb's copy keeps in-frame clones and lacks some. In the table there are 10,000 to 15,000 clones, over 75% of which are singletons. Broader study findings: Cells were unsorted, so CD4 and CD8 contributions were not separated. After transplant, recipient diversity fell while pathologically expanded clonotypes grew through day 180.

As for this clone: Its antigen is currently unknown.

The CDR3 runs to 17 residues. The germline CDR1 and CDR2 sequences are SEHNR and FQNEAQ (reference sequence). Trimming took 6 bases from V and 0 from J, leaving 18 bases between them. The chain combines TRBV7-9 with TRBJ1-3, with D perhaps matching TRBD1 (5 bases). This receptor was taken from a man under 40 in good health. Some clones in this sample may be carry-over from other donors' samples. The sequenced sample consisted of peripheral blood mononuclear cells. Here the CDR3 DNA reads TGTGCCAGCAGATTGGACCGGTCTGGGGGCTCTGGAAACACCATATATTTT. This sequence encodes CASRLDRSGGSGNTIYF.